This T cell receptor (beta chain) was captured by sequencing in a study of cytomegalovirus exposure and HLA in healthy donors. Primers: 60 Vbeta forward and 13 Jbeta reverse. TCRdb keeps only in-frame clones here, not all; method: immunoSEQ multiplex PCR. The table records 150,000 to 190,000 clones, approximately 85% of them present only once. To note about this clone: Relative to the germline gene, one junction end is altered; a read error may explain this.

Germline values: CDR1 SGHRS, CDR2 YFSETQ. This CDR3 spans 18 amino acids. V gene TRBV5-1 combines with J gene TRBJ2-5; 9 bases line up with TRBD2. Specimen: PBMCs. The origin of this receptor is a woman between 18 and 29 years old in good health and CMV-seronegative. CDR3: CASSLAGGPRGGQEAQYF. CDR3 nucleotide sequence: TGCGCCAGCAGCTTGGCGGGGGGACCGCGGGGGGGACAAGAGGCCCAGTACTTC.